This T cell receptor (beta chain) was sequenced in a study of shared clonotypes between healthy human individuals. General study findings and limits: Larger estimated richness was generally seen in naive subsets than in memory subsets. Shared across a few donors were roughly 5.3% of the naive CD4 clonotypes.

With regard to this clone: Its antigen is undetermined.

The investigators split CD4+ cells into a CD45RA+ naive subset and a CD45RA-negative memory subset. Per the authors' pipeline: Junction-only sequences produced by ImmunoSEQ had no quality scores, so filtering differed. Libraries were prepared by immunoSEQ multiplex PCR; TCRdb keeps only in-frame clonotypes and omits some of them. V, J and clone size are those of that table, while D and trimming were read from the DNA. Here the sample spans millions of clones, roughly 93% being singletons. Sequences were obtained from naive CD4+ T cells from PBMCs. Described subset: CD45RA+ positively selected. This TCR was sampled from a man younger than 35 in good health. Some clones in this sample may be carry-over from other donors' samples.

CDR3 sequence reads: CATATGDSLYEQYF. The DNA of the CDR3 is TGTGCCACGGCAACAGGGGATTCGCTCTACGAGCAGTACTTC. V and J are TRBV19 and TRBJ2-7, with 7 positions matching TRBD1. The CDR3 length is 14 residues. CDR1 and CDR2 from the germline V gene are LNHDA and SQIVND (reference sequence). V lost 10 bases and J lost 3; bases outside the gene matches: 12.